Described below is a single T cell receptor beta chain sequence and its context. The same CDR3 can be traced to other DNA sequences in this sample. The CDR3 loop spans 15 amino acids. J lost 1 base, V lost 4 bases, and 4 bases had no gene match. CDR1 is SGHTS, CDR2 YDEGEE, per germline. These data belong to a study of PD-L1 blockade in urothelial cancer. For the study at large: Analyses used blood from 3 weeks (second dose) and 6 weeks after treatment start.

This table comes from immunoSEQ multiplex PCR, and its TCRdb copy is limited to in-frame clones, with some not included. The sample has 44,000 or so clones, roughly four fifths seen once. V and J are TRBV5-8 and TRBJ2-5; 10 bases are shared with TRBD1. This clonotype was obtained from a man aged 70-80 years with urothelial cancer. The sample in question was PBMCs, obtained around atezolizumab (anti-PD-L1) treatment. In DNA, the CDR3 is TGTGCCAGCAGCCCGGGGGACAGGGGCCAAGAGACCCAGTACTTC. Encoded protein: CASSPGDRGQETQYF.